The table lists the clone carrying this TCR beta chain with many counts. Its matching antigen is unknown. These data originate in a study of CD8 T cells in ankylosing spondylitis. Notes on the study in general: Disease-linked clones, CD8+, were relatively rare in peripheral blood. From matched ankylosing spondylitis synovial fluid, disease-linked clones were reportedly recovered at significantly enriched levels. Blood from ankylosing spondylitis patients appeared to carry a characteristic roughly eight-variant TCR beta motif.

CDR3 length: 15 amino acids. CDR1 SGHRS and CDR2 YFSETQ come from the germline V gene. V trimming: 0 bases; J trimming: 4 bases; junction bases outside the gene matches: 1. Generation of TCR beta libraries employed quantitative 5'-RACE incorporating molecular barcodes. TCRdb independently ran MiXCR on the 5' RACE reads; one entry per CDR3 protein. The sample shows around 130,000 distinct CDR3 sequences, 7% of them seen only once. The rearrangement uses TRBV5-1 and TRBJ2-5, with 12 bases that match TRBD2. This TCR was recovered from a male donor with ankylosing spondylitis or in good health (not recorded which). Material for sequencing was blood, either unsorted or a sorted T cell fraction (not recorded which). The CDR3 spells CASSLELAGGETQYF. The CDR3 DNA reads TGCGCCAGCAGCTTGGAACTAGCGGGAGGAGAGACCCAGTACTTC.